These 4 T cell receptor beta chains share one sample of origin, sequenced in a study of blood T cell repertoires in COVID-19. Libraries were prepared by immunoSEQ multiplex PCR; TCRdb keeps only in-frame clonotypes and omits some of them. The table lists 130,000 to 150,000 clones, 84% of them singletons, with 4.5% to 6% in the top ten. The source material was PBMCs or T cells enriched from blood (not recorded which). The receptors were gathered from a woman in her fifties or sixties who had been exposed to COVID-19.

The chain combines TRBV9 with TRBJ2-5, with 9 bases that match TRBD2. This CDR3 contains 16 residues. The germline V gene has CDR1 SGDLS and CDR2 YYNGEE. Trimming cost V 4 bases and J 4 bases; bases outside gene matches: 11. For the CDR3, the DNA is TGTGCCAGCAGCCCTACGGCCGGGACTAGCACAGAGACCCAGTACTTC. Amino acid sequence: CASSPTAGTSTETQYF.

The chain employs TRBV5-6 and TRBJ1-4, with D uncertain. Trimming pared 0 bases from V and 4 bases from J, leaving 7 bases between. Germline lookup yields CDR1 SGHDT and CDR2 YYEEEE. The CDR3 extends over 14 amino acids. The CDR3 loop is CASSLGTFNEKLFF. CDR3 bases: TGTGCCAGCAGCTTGGGTACTTTTAATGAAAAACTGTTTTTT.

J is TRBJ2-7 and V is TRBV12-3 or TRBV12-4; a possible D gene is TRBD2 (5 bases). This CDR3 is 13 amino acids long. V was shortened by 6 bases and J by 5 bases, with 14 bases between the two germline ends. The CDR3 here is CASSSEGEDEQYF. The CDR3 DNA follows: TGTGCCAGCAGCTCTGAGGGAGAAGACGAGCAGTACTTC.

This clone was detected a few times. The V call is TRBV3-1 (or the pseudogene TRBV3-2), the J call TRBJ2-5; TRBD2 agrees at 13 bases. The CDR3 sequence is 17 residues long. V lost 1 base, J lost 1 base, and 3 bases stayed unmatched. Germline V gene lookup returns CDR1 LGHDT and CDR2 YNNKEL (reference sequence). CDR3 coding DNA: TGTGCCAGCAGCCAAGTAGGACTAGCGGGGGCCCAAGAGACCCAGTACTTC. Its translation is CASSQVGLAGAQETQYF.